Listed here is a single T cell receptor beta chain. CDR1 and CDR2 (germline): SGHTA, FQGTGA. The CDR3 is 15 residues long. Losses at the gene ends were 5 bases for V and 3 bases for J; bases not matched to a gene: 7. These data belong to a study of blood T cell repertoires in COVID-19. TCRdb's table, derived via immunoSEQ multiplex PCR, lists solely in-frame clones and lacks some. The sample shows some 190,000 clones, approximately 86% of them seen only once. The sequencing sample was made of peripheral blood. This chain connects TRBV7-3 to TRBJ2-3; 8 nucleotides match TRBD2. This sequence originates from a man aged 30-40 years with acute or convalescent COVID-19. The CDR3 coding sequence is TGTGCCAGCAGCACGATCGGACTAGCTACAGATACGCAGTATTTT. This translates into CASSTIGLATDTQYF. The variable domain in full, with the rest retrieved from reference TRBV7-3 and TRBJ2-3, is GAGVSQTPSNKVTEKGKYVELRCDPISGHTALYWYRQSLGQGPEFLIYFQGTGAADDSGLPNDRFFAVRPEGSVSTLKIQRTERGDSAVYLCASSTIGLATDTQYFGPGTRLTVL.